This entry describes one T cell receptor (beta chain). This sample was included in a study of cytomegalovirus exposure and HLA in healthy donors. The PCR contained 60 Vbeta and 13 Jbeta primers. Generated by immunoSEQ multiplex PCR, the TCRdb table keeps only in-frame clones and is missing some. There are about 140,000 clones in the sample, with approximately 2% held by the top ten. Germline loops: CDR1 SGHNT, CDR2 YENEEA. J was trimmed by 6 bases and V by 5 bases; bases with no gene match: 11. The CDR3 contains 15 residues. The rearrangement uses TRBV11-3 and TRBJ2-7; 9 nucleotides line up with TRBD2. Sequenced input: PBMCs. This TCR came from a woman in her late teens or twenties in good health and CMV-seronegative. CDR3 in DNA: TGTGCCAGCAGCCTCCGCGGGGGGGCCCTTTTCGAGCAGTACGTC. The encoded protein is CASSLRGGALFEQYV.